Listed here are 23 T cell receptor beta chains from one sample, sequenced in a study of blood T cell repertoires in COVID-19. Clones were read by immunoSEQ multiplex PCR, and TCRdb kept only the in-frame ones, dropping some. Seen here are about 200,000 clones, about nine tenths observed once, and the top ten hold about 1.6%. Sequenced: peripheral blood. The receptors derive from a man younger than 30 with active or convalescent COVID-19.

The CDR3 region has the DNA TGCGCCAGCAGCTCCAGGGGTTCTGTCGGGGAGCTGTTTTTT. This encodes CASSSRGSVGELFF. The chain links TRBV5-1 to TRBJ2-2, with D perhaps matching TRBD1 (6 bases). CDR1 is SGHRS, CDR2 YFSETQ, per germline. V lost 3 bases and J lost 7, with 13 bases in between. The CDR3 runs to 14 residues.

The rearrangement links TRBV6-5 to TRBJ2-1, with D unresolved. The V gene's germline CDR1 is MNHEY and CDR2 SVGAGI. V shed 7 bases and J shed 0 bases, with 10 bases lying between them. CDR3 length: 14 amino acids. The CDR3 loop reads CASTRGSSYNEQFF. The CDR3 DNA reads TGTGCCAGCACCCGTGGTAGCTCCTACAATGAGCAGTTCTTC.

The genes are TRBV5-4 and TRBJ2-3; 7 bases line up with TRBD2. The ends lost 7 bases at V and 8 bases at J; junction bases unmatched: 13. CDR1 and CDR2 (germline): SGHNT, YYREEE (reference sequence). This CDR3 region has 14 residues. CDR3 residues: CASGAGTGLGTQYF. In nucleotides, the CDR3 is TGTGCCAGCGGAGCGGGGACGGGGTTGGGTACGCAGTATTTT.

This chain links TRBV30 with TRBJ1-5; D ambiguous. Between the trimmed V and J ends, which lost 3 bases and 6 bases, there was a span of 15 bases. CDR1 and CDR2 from the germline V gene are GTSNPN and SVGIG (reference sequence). The CDR3 has 14 amino acids. CDR3 amino acids: CAWSLTVSGQPQHF. Written as DNA, the CDR3 is TGTGCCTGGAGCTTGACCGTATCGGGTCAGCCCCAGCATTTT.

This chain joins TRBV19 and TRBJ2-7, with 11 bases lining up with TRBD1. Germline-derived CDR1 and CDR2 are LNHDA and SQIVND (reference sequence). J was trimmed by 3 bases and V by 3 bases; bases with no gene match: 4. This CDR3 has 15 amino acids. This CDR3 is CASSIMGTGGYEQYF. The DNA for the CDR3 is TGTGCCAGTAGTATTATGGGGACAGGGGGCTACGAGCAGTACTTC.

This clone was detected once. CDR3 DNA sequence: TGTGCCAGCAGCTTAGAGGGGTATAGGTCTAACTATGGCTACACCTTC. This codes for CASSLEGYRSNYGYTF. The genes are TRBV7-9 and TRBJ1-2; D might be TRBD1 (5 bases). V shed 1 base and J shed 0 bases, with 12 bases lying between them. CDR1 is SEHNR, CDR2 FQNEAQ, per germline (reference sequence). The CDR3 length is 16 residues.

This sequence joins TRBV7-9 and TRBJ1-3; D unresolved. Germline V lookup: CDR1 SEHNR, CDR2 FQNEAQ (reference sequence). The CDR3 is 14 residues long. Trimming cost V 7 bases and J 0 bases, with 10 bases left between them. The CDR3: CASILISSGNTIYF. The CDR3 coding sequence is TGTGCCAGCATTCTTATCTCCTCTGGAAACACCATATATTTT.

The chain combines TRBV5-4 with TRBJ2-5; 11 positions agree with TRBD1. Trimming took 4 bases from V and 2 from J; bases not matched to a gene: 4. This CDR3 has 15 amino acids. Germline CDR1 SGHNT, CDR2 YYREEE (reference sequence). CDR3 residues: CASSLDRGHQETQYF. CDR3 coding DNA: TGTGCCAGCAGCCTGGACAGGGGGCATCAAGAGACCCAGTACTTC.

The gene calls are TRBV19 and TRBJ2-1; D not certain. V lost 3 bases and J lost 0, with 9 bases in between. CDR3 length: 15 residues. CDR1 and CDR2 from the germline V gene are LNHDA and SQIVND (reference sequence). The CDR3 DNA reads TGTGCCAGTAGTATCGTCCACAGCTCCTACAATGAGCAGTTCTTC. Its protein product is CASSIVHSSYNEQFF.

The DNA for the CDR3 is TGTGCCAGTAGTATTCGGACTAGGACGATTCAAGAGACCCAGTACTTC. Protein: CASSIRTRTIQETQYF. The chain is built from TRBV19 and TRBJ2-5; 7 nucleotides align to TRBD2. The CDR3 is made up of 16 amino acids. From germline, CDR1 is LNHDA and CDR2 SQIVND (reference sequence). With 3 bases clipped from V and 2 bases from J, the junction kept 9 bases outside the gene matches.

This clone is a singleton in its sample. This chain links TRBV5-4 with TRBJ1-4; D perhaps matches TRBD1 (6 bases). Germline CDR1 reads SGHNT; CDR2 reads YYREEE (reference sequence). Trimming removed 4 bases at V and 5 bases at J, with 12 bases between. The CDR3 length is 14 residues. The CDR3: CASSPDRWNEKLFF. DNA for the CDR3: TGTGCCAGCAGCCCGGACAGATGGAATGAAAAACTGTTTTTT.

V gene TRBV14 combines with J gene TRBJ1-2; D may be TRBD1 (6 bases). CDR1 is SGHDN and CDR2 is FVKESK in the germline V gene. The length of the CDR3 is 15 residues. V was clipped by 1 base and J by 1 base, with 10 bases between them. The CDR3 loop reads CASSQVTGINYGYTF. In DNA, the CDR3 is TGTGCCAGCAGCCAAGTCACAGGGATTAACTATGGCTACACCTTC.

This chain uses TRBV6-1 with TRBJ1-2; the D is unclear. The CDR3 loop spans 13 amino acids. Germline V gives CDR1 MNHNS, CDR2 SASEGT. V gave up 1 base and J gave up 6 bases, with 9 bases separating them. DNA for the CDR3: TGTGCCAGCAGTGAAGAGGCGGGAAATGGCTACACCTTC. Translation gives CASSEEAGNGYTF.

The chain carries TRBV5-1 and TRBJ2-1; no firm D call. Per the germline V gene, CDR1 is SGHRS and CDR2 is YFSETQ. The CDR3 is 13 residues long. Trimming stripped 0 bases from V and 9 bases from J, with 10 bases between. Here the CDR3 DNA reads TGCGCCAGCAGCTTGGCCGGCGGAACTGAGCAGTTCTTC. It encodes CASSLAGGTEQFF.

The chain carries TRBV11-2 and TRBJ1-2, with 9 bases identical to TRBD1. The ends lost 4 bases at V and 3 bases at J; junction bases unmatched: 6. The CDR3 is 15 residues long. Per germline, CDR1 SGHAT and CDR2 FQNNGV. In nucleotides, the CDR3 is TGTGCCAGCAGCTATACAGGGGGCACAGACTATGGCTACACCTTC. Its translation is CASSYTGGTDYGYTF.

The chain employs TRBV5-1 and TRBJ2-3; TRBD2 matches 10 bases. Germline CDR1 is SGHRS and CDR2 is YFSETQ. This CDR3 spans 15 amino acids. The trim removed 2 bases at V and 5 bases at J, leaving 5 bases unmatched. CDR3 region: CASSLELAGKDTQYF. CDR3 in DNA: TGCGCCAGCAGCTTAGAACTAGCGGGGAAAGATACGCAGTATTTT. The full variable domain, in which reference TRBV5-1 and TRBJ2-3 provide the parts outside the CDR3, is KAGVTQTPRYLIKTRGQQVTLSCSPISGHRSVSWYQQTPGQGLQFLFEYFSETQRNKGNFPGRFSGRQFSNSRSEMNVSTLELGDSALYLCASSLELAGKDTQYFGPGTRLTVL.

The chain carries TRBV5-1 and TRBJ2-5; D remains ambiguous. V was shortened by 3 bases and J by 2 bases, with 11 bases between the two germline ends. This CDR3 has 14 residues. Germline CDR1 and CDR2: SGHRS and YFSETQ. CDR3 sequence: CASSSSFGQETQYF. The CDR3 nucleotides are TGCGCCAGCAGCTCCTCTTTCGGGCAAGAGACCCAGTACTTC.

The chain has TRBV5-4 and TRBJ2-2; TRBD1 matches at 9 bases. Germline V CDR1 and CDR2: SGHNT, YYREEE (reference sequence). V was clipped by 1 base and J by 6 bases; unmatched bases: 4. CDR3 length: 15 amino acids. CDR3 DNA sequence: TGTGCCAGCAGCTTGTTACAGGGGGCCCCCGGGGAGCTGTTTTTT. Translated, it gives CASSLLQGAPGELFF.

The chain combines TRBV5-6 with TRBJ2-2; 9 bases are a match to TRBD2. This CDR3 has 15 amino acids. Trimming at V came to 0 bases and at J to 7 bases, leaving 4 bases not matched to a gene. The V gene's germline CDR1 is SGHDT and CDR2 YYEEEE. The CDR3 nucleotides read TGTGCCAGCAGCTTGGAGCTAGCGGGGATCGGGGAGCTGTTTTTT. This gives the protein CASSLELAGIGELFF.

The chain has TRBV20-1 and TRBJ2-5; D may be TRBD2 (5 bases). V lost 3 bases and J 4 bases, leaving 15 bases between the germline ends. CDR1 DFQATT and CDR2 SNEGSKA come from the germline V gene (reference sequence). The CDR3 sequence is 14 residues long. For the CDR3, the DNA is TGCAGTGCTAGTAAGAGCGGTCCCGGAGAGACCCAGTACTTC. Translated, it gives CSASKSGPGETQYF.

V and J are TRBV29-1 and TRBJ2-7; 12 bases line up with TRBD2. This CDR3 contains 13 residues. Per the germline V gene, CDR1 is SQVTM and CDR2 is ANQGSEA. J was trimmed by 4 bases and V by 4 bases; bases with no gene match: 2. Written as DNA, the CDR3 is TGCAGCGTTGCCGGGACTAGCGGGTACGAGCAGTACTTC. Amino acids: CSVAGTSGYEQYF.

This chain connects TRBV12-3 or TRBV12-4 to TRBJ1-1; no firm D call. The V end was cut by 5 bases, the J end by 7 bases, with 14 bases between. The CDR3 extends over 13 amino acids. The CDR3 region is CASSRATFLEAFF. In DNA, the CDR3 is TGTGCCAGCAGTCGAGCCACGTTTCTTGAAGCTTTCTTT.

This clone showed up just once. The chain employs TRBV10-2 and TRBJ1-5, with D possibly being TRBD1 (5 bases). Germline V gene data show CDR1 as WSHSY and CDR2 as SAAADI. V was shortened by 7 bases and J by 15 bases, with 13 bases between the two germline ends. The CDR3 sequence is 10 residues long. The CDR3 DNA follows: TGCGCCAGCATACGCAGGGCATTGCATTTT. This codes for CASIRRALHF.